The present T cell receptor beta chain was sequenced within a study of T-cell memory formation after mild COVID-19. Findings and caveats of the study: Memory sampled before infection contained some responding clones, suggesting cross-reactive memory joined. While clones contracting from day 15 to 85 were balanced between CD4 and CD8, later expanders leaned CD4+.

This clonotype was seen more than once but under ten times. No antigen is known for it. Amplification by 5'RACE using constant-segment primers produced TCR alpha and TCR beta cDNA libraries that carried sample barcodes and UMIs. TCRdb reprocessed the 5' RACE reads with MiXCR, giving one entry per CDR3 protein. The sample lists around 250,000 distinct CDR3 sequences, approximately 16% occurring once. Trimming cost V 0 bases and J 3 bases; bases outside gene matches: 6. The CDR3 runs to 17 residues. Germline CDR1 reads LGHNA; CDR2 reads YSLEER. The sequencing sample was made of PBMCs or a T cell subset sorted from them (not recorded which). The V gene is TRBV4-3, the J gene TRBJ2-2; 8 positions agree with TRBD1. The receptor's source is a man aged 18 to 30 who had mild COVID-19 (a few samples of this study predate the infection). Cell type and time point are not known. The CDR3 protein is CASSQDGQGPYTGELFF. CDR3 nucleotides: TGCGCCAGCAGCCAAGATGGACAGGGTCCTTACACCGGGGAGCTGTTTTTT.